Listed here are 23 T cell receptor beta chains from one sample, sequenced in a study of shared clonotypes between healthy human individuals. Sequencing used immunoSEQ multiplex PCR; TCRdb keeps in-frame clones, though not all of them. The table records 470,000 or so clones, roughly 80% of them present only once. Sequenced input: PBMCs. The receptors originated from a middle-aged woman in good health. Some clones in this sample may be carry-over from other donors' samples.

V gene TRBV28 combines with J gene TRBJ1-5, with 7 bases identical to TRBD1. Germline V gene sequence: CDR1 MDHEN, CDR2 SYDVKM. The ends lost 5 bases at V and 4 bases at J; junction bases unmatched: 8. This CDR3 contains 15 residues. CDR3 DNA sequence: TGTGCCAGCAGTCCTGACAGGGTGGGAAATCAGCCCCAGCATTTT. Protein product: CASSPDRVGNQPQHF.

The table lists this clone with a count of one. V and J are TRBV30 and TRBJ1-2; 7 bases are shared with TRBD1. Germline CDR1 and CDR2: GTSNPN and SVGIG (reference sequence). The CDR3 has 14 amino acids. The V and J ends lost 3 bases and 2 bases, in that order; junction bases with no gene match: 6. CDR3: CAWSAGTDNYGYTF. CDR3 sequence (DNA): TGTGCCTGGAGCGCCGGGACAGACAACTATGGCTACACCTTC.

The chain employs TRBV29-1 and TRBJ2-1, with D maybe TRBD2 (5 bases). V lost 4 bases, J lost 0 bases, and 16 bases lay in between. The germline V gene has CDR1 SQVTM and CDR2 ANQGSEA. This CDR3 has 16 amino acids. CDR3 coding DNA: TGCAGCGTTGCTGAGGGTACGAGGCTCTCCTACAATGAGCAGTTCTTC. Residues: CSVAEGTRLSYNEQFF.

The chain has TRBV7-6 and TRBJ2-7, with D perhaps matching TRBD2 (5 bases). The V gene lost 3 bases and the J gene lost 6 bases, with 18 bases spanning the gap. CDR1 and CDR2 (germline): SGHVS, FNYEAQ. This CDR3 is built from 15 residues. CDR3 amino acids: CASSLEVMGRIEQYF. CDR3 in DNA: TGTGCCAGCAGCTTGGAGGTCATGGGTAGGATCGAGCAGTACTTC.

This chain connects TRBV5-3 to TRBJ1-5; D is unresolved. TRBV5-3 is labeled an ORF, and its function is uncertain. This CDR3 is 15 amino acids long. Trimming removed 0 bases from V and 2 bases from J, with 9 bases in between. In DNA, the CDR3 is TGTGCCAGAAGCTTGGAACTCTGGGGCAATCAGCCCCAGCATTTT. Translation: CARSLELWGNQPQHF.

This chain uses TRBV13 with TRBJ1-3; D unresolved. Germline lookup yields CDR1 PRHDT and CDR2 FYEKMQ (reference sequence). Trimming took 7 bases from V and 3 from J, leaving 13 bases between them. CDR3 length: 14 residues. This CDR3 reads CASTSPLVGNTIYF. CDR3 DNA: TGTGCCAGCACATCCCCGCTCGTTGGAAACACCATATATTTT.

This clone was seen only once. A far larger clone is only one base removed, so a read error is likely. The CDR3, as DNA: TGTGCCAGCAGTTACGGACAGTTAGATGGGGCCAACGTCCTGACTTTC. It codes for CASSYGQLDGANVLTF. The V call is TRBV28, the J call TRBJ2-6; possible D gene TRBD1, 6 bases. CDR1 is MDHEN, CDR2 SYDVKM, per germline. Trimming stripped 4 bases from V and 3 bases from J, with 13 bases between. The CDR3 has 16 amino acids.

The rearrangement uses TRBV6-4 and TRBJ1-1; 8 bases align to TRBD1. Germline lookup yields CDR1 MRHNA and CDR2 SNTAGT. This CDR3 is 14 amino acids long. Trimming at V came to 6 bases and at J to 6 bases, leaving 9 bases not matched to a gene. CDR3 in amino acids: CASSPGAGGSEAFF. In DNA, the CDR3 is TGTGCCAGCAGCCCCGGGGCAGGGGGCTCTGAAGCTTTCTTT.

The chain combines TRBV30 with TRBJ2-4, with D possibly TRBD1 on 6 matching bases. Trimming removed 5 bases from V and 6 bases from J, with 11 bases in between. The CDR3 has 12 amino acids. Germline V gene lookup returns CDR1 GTSNPN and CDR2 SVGIG (reference sequence). The CDR3 DNA is TGTGCCTGGGCAGGACAGACAAACATTCAGTACTTC. This translates into CAWAGQTNIQYF.

Note on this clone: Different DNA sequences within this sample yield the same CDR3. The genes are TRBV10-3 and TRBJ2-5; 7 positions match TRBD2. The V segment lost 2 bases and the J segment 3 bases; nucleotides outside the gene matches: 3. The CDR3 runs 14 residues. Germline V lookup: CDR1 ENHRY, CDR2 SYGVKD. The CDR3 spells CAISEGRVEETQYF. The CDR3 DNA sequence: TGTGCCATCAGTGAGGGGAGGGTGGAAGAGACCCAGTACTTC.

J is TRBJ2-1 and V is TRBV28, with no clear D. V gave up 8 bases and J gave up 3 bases, with 14 bases separating them. Germline CDR1 and CDR2: MDHEN and SYDVKM. The CDR3 spans 14 residues. The CDR3 loop is CASGLVGVYNEQFF. The CDR3 bases are TGTGCCAGCGGCCTTGTCGGCGTCTACAATGAGCAGTTCTTC.

The chain is built from TRBV2 and TRBJ1-2, with a tentative D call TRBD1 (5 bases). Trimming cost V 8 bases and J 0 bases, with 16 bases left between them. This CDR3 contains 15 residues. CDR1 and CDR2 (germline): SNHLY, FYNNEI. The DNA of the CDR3 is TGTGCCAGCCGAGACCCACAGGACCCTAACTATGGCTACACCTTC. Translation gives CASRDPQDPNYGYTF.

V is TRBV29-1 and J is TRBJ2-2; D remains unclear. The germline CDR1 and CDR2 sequences are SQVTM and ANQGSEA. Trimming took off 4 bases at V and 5 bases at J, with 8 bases between the two ends. The CDR3 covers 12 residues. The CDR3 loop reads CSVGGRTGELFF. Written as DNA, the CDR3 is TGCAGCGTTGGGGGTCGGACCGGGGAGCTGTTTTTT.

The J gene is TRBJ2-7, the V gene TRBV9, with 9 bases identical to TRBD2. Germline V gene lookup returns CDR1 SGDLS and CDR2 YYNGEE. V dropped 0 bases and J dropped 0; count of bases not matched to a gene: 7. The CDR3 runs to 17 residues. Written as DNA, the CDR3 is TGTGCCAGCAGCGTAGGAGCTAGCGGGATTCTCTCCTACGAGCAGTACTTC. It specifies CASSVGASGILSYEQYF.

This clone was seen just once. The J gene is TRBJ1-3, the V gene TRBV27; 10 bases line up with TRBD1. This CDR3 comprises 14 residues. With 5 bases clipped from V and 7 bases from J, the junction kept 5 bases outside the gene matches. Germline CDR1 and CDR2: MNHEY and SMNVEV (reference sequence). The CDR3 region has the DNA TGTGCCAGCAGTCCCCTGGACAGGGGGAACACCATATATTTT. Protein product: CASSPLDRGNTIYF.

V gene TRBV6-5 combines with J gene TRBJ2-7; 8 bases fit TRBD2. This CDR3 has 14 residues. Germline values: CDR1 MNHEY, CDR2 SVGAGI. Unmatched junction bases numbered 5, after V lost 5 bases and J lost 2 bases. Written as DNA, the CDR3 is TGTGCCAGCAGTCAGAGCGGGAGCACCTACGAGCAGTACTTC. Amino acid sequence: CASSQSGSTYEQYF.

This clone has at least ten counts. In the same sample, other DNA sequences code for this CDR3. The chain recombines TRBV15 with TRBJ2-7, with a tentative D call TRBD1 (7 bases). The CDR3 contains 14 residues. Trimming shortened V by 3 bases and J by 2 bases, and 11 bases separated the two germline ends. The germline gives CDR1 LNHNV, CDR2 YYDKDF (reference sequence). The CDR3 spells CATSRAGGPYEQYF. The DNA for the CDR3 is TGTGCCACCAGCAGGGCAGGGGGGCCCTACGAGCAGTACTTC. Variable domain in full (rest from reference TRBV15 and TRBJ2-7): DAMVIQNPRYQVTQFGKPVTLSCSQTLNHNVMYWYQQKSSQAPKLLFHYYDKDFNNEADTPDNFQSRRPNTSFCFLDIRSPGLGDTAMYLCATSRAGGPYEQYFGPGTRLTVT.

This clone was seen ten or more times. The rearrangement joins TRBV11-2 to TRBJ2-3, with D uncertain. The V and J ends lost 2 bases and 0 bases respectively, with 9 bases between them. This CDR3 has 15 residues. Germline assignment: CDR1 SGHAT and CDR2 FQNNGV. CDR3 loop: CASSLMRTSTDTQYF. CDR3 coding DNA: TGTGCCAGCAGCTTAATGCGTACCAGCACAGATACGCAGTATTTT.

This clone showed up just a few times. The chain links TRBV7-2 to TRBJ2-2, with D perhaps TRBD1 or TRBD2 (5 bases each). This CDR3 is built from 14 residues. Per germline, CDR1 SGHTA and CDR2 FQGNSA. Trimming took 4 bases from V and 2 from J, leaving 8 bases between them. CDR3 nucleotides: TGTGCCAGCAGCTCGGGACCTAACACCGGGGAGCTGTTTTTT. It specifies CASSSGPNTGELFF. Variable domain in full (rest from reference TRBV7-2 and TRBJ2-2): GAGVSQSPSNKVTEKGKDVELRCDPISGHTALYWYRQSLGQGLEFLIYFQGNSAPDKSGLPSDRFSAERTGGSVSTLTIQRTQQEDSAVYLCASSSGPNTGELFFGEGSRLTVL.

In regard to this clone: The sample contains more than one DNA sequence encoding this CDR3. The V and J genes are TRBV6-5 and TRBJ2-7; unclear D gene. Germline CDR1 reads MNHEY; CDR2 reads SVGAGI. Between the trimmed V and J ends, which lost 2 bases and 6 bases, there was a span of 5 bases. The CDR3 is made up of 11 amino acids. The CDR3, as DNA: TGTGCCAGCAGTTACAACCTCGAGCAGTACTTC. As protein: CASSYNLEQYF.

This chain joins TRBV5-1 and TRBJ1-4; D call uncertain. Germline V gene data show CDR1 as SGHRS and CDR2 as YFSETQ. The V end lost 4 bases, the J end lost 0 bases, and 10 bases lay between the germline ends. The CDR3 runs to 15 residues. CDR3 loop: CASSTGRSTNEKLFF. In nucleotides, the CDR3 is TGCGCCAGCAGCACCGGGAGATCAACTAATGAAAAACTGTTTTTT.

For this clone: Other DNA sequences in the same sample also yield this CDR3. This sequence joins TRBV7-9 and TRBJ1-2; D uncertain. Germline assignment: CDR1 SEHNR and CDR2 FQNEAQ (reference sequence). The CDR3 contains 12 residues. Trimming took off 5 bases at V and 8 bases at J, with 12 bases between the two ends. The CDR3 here is CASSLLTEGYTF. In DNA form, the CDR3 reads TGTGCCAGCAGCCTCCTAACGGAGGGCTACACCTTC.

On this clone itself: A far bigger clonotype differs at one base, so this is likely a read error. Other DNA sequences in this specimen translate into the identical CDR3. Here the CDR3 DNA reads TGTGCCAGCAGTCTGTTTCGACAGGGCCGAAGCAAAAACATTCAGTACTTC. Translated: CASSLFRQGRSKNIQYF. The V call is TRBV28, the J call TRBJ2-4, with TRBD1 matching over 7 bases. The germline CDR1 and CDR2 sequences are MDHEN and SYDVKM. There are 17 residues in the CDR3. V was pared by 5 bases and J by 3 bases, with 13 bases of the junction left unmatched.